This T cell receptor (beta chain) was sequenced during a study of T cell repertoires in cytomegalovirus infection. For the study at large: It was the public TCR beta signatures that indicated both CMV infection and matching HLA type.

Via MiXCR, TCRdb re-called the reads, giving one row per CDR3 protein. Among about 490,000 distinct CDR3 sequences listed, about 15% were seen once. Broader study findings: CMV carriers having the relevant HLA were flagged by cumulative public TCR beta family frequency. HLA-C-restricted CMV-specific TCR beta clonotypes prevailed in the ex vivo response.

This clonotype was counted at least ten times. Antigen specificity is unknown. V was cut by 6 bases and J by 0 bases, with 17 bases left in between. This CDR3 region has 16 residues. The sequencing input was CD8+ T cells from PBMCs. The chain uses TRBV12-3 or TRBV12-4 and TRBJ1-2; TRBD1 might be the D (5 bases). The source is a human donor in good health (CMV status not recorded). Some clones in this sample may be carry-over from other donors' samples. The CDR3 region is CASREWWDGTNYGYTF. CDR3 coding DNA: TGTGCCAGCAGGGAGTGGTGGGACGGTACTAACTATGGCTACACCTTC.